A single sample gave rise to the 10 T cell receptor beta chains below, sequenced in a study of cytomegalovirus exposure and HLA in healthy donors. The protocol was immunoSEQ multiplex PCR, while the TCRdb copy is restricted to in-frame clones and leaves out a portion. Here the sample spans 150,000 to 200,000 clones, more than 75% being singletons. Sequenced input: PBMCs. All receptors come from a man aged 25 to 40 in good health and CMV-seropositive.

The J gene is TRBJ2-3, the V gene TRBV11-2; D remains unclear. V was clipped by 4 bases and J by 3 bases, with 11 bases between them. Per the germline V gene, CDR1 is SGHAT and CDR2 is FQNNGV. The CDR3 loop spans 14 amino acids. The CDR3 sequence: CASSSLSRTDTQYF. The DNA of the CDR3 is TGTGCCAGCAGCTCTCTAAGCCGAACAGATACGCAGTATTTT.

This clone was recorded at least ten times. V gene TRBV5-6 combines with J gene TRBJ1-6, with a possible D match to TRBD1 (5 bases). Germline CDR1 is SGHDT and CDR2 is YYEEEE. The CDR3 sequence is 14 residues long. The V and J ends lost 2 bases and 10 bases respectively, with 13 bases between them. For the CDR3, the DNA is TGTGCCAGCAGCTTTGTCTATGGGGGATCACCCCTCCACTTT. Translated, it gives CASSFVYGGSPLHF.

This rearrangement joins TRBV10-1 to TRBJ1-2, with 9 bases lining up with TRBD1. Germline loops: CDR1 WNHNN, CDR2 SYGVQD (reference sequence). V was pared by 7 bases and J by 8 bases, with 8 bases of the junction left unmatched. The CDR3 has 13 amino acids. CDR3 region: CASTEDRGAGYTF. CDR3 coding DNA: TGCGCCAGCACAGAGGACAGGGGAGCCGGCTACACCTTC.

This clone was recorded once. This rearrangement joins TRBV19 to TRBJ1-5; D might be TRBD1 (6 bases). Per germline, CDR1 LNHDA and CDR2 SQIVND (reference sequence). V gave up 6 bases and J gave up 4 bases, with 10 bases separating them. The CDR3 has 13 amino acids. In nucleotides, the CDR3 is TGTGCCAGTAGCCTACAGGGAAATCAGCCCCAGCATTTT. Translated: CASSLQGNQPQHF.

V gene TRBV6-6 combines with J gene TRBJ1-5, with D perhaps TRBD1 (5 bases). The CDR3 covers 15 residues. Germline CDR1 reads MNHNY; CDR2 reads SVGAGI (reference sequence). Trimming removed 6 bases at V and 5 bases at J, with 17 bases between. In DNA form, the CDR3 reads TGTGCCAGCAGCCTGGGGCGGGACCACGATCAGCCCCAGCATTTT. It translates to CASSLGRDHDQPQHF.

This clone was counted once. The rearrangement links TRBV29-1 to TRBJ1-2; D remains unclear. Germline lookup yields CDR1 SQVTM and CDR2 ANQGSEA. CDR3 length: 13 residues. V was clipped by 0 bases and J by 4 bases, with 9 bases between them. As DNA, the CDR3 is TGCAGCGTTGAAGATTCAGTCCTCTATGGCTACACCTTC. Protein: CSVEDSVLYGYTF.

The gene calls are TRBV9 and TRBJ2-2; tentative D call: TRBD1 (6 bases). This CDR3 region has 14 residues. From germline, CDR1 is SGDLS and CDR2 YYNGEE. V lost 7 bases to trimming and J lost 4 bases, with 14 bases between them. CDR3 sequence (DNA): TGTGCCAGCCGAAGCTTCAGGGGCACCGGGGAGCTGTTTTTT. Translation: CASRSFRGTGELFF.

The chain couples TRBV27 to TRBJ1-4; D is uncertain. The CDR3 length is 14 residues. The V and J ends lost 6 bases and 5 bases respectively, with 13 bases between them. Germline CDR1 and CDR2: MNHEY and SMNVEV (reference sequence). The CDR3 nucleotides read TGTGCCAGCAGGCAGGAGGTCCAAAATGAAAAACTGTTTTTT. Translated, it gives CASRQEVQNEKLFF.

The rearrangement links TRBV5-1 to TRBJ1-1; no clear D. CDR1 is SGHRS, CDR2 YFSETQ, per germline. Deletions cut 0 bases from V and 0 bases from J, with 9 bases between. The CDR3 sequence is 15 residues long. The CDR3 DNA reads as TGCGCCAGCAGCTTGGCAAGCGGGATGAACACTGAAGCTTTCTTT. Translated: CASSLASGMNTEAFF.

V usage is TRBV30 and J usage is TRBJ1-4, with a weak D call TRBD1 (6 bases). Germline V gene sequence: CDR1 GTSNPN, CDR2 SVGIG (reference sequence). The CDR3 spans 16 residues. V lost 0 bases and J lost 4, with 15 bases in between. In nucleotides, the CDR3 is TGTGCCTGGAGTGTAAGGGGGTGGAGTGGTAATGAAAAACTGTTTTTT. This codes for CAWSVRGWSGNEKLFF.